The present TCR beta chain was sequenced within a study of monozygotic twins with inflammatory bowel disease. Whole-study findings and limits: No distinction between different T cell subtypes was possible. Repertoire likeness was no different across concordant and discordant twins, perhaps owing to restricted power. Any single strong signal or clonotype tied to IBD lacked support.

In regard to this clonotype: Antigen unknown.

Unfractionated whole blood yielded total RNA, and T cells were not sorted. CDR3 length: 13 residues. CDR1 GTSNPN and CDR2 SVGIG come from the germline V gene (reference sequence). TCRdb processed the 5' RACE reads again and assigns one entry to each CDR3 protein, with no DNA. This sample's table reports approximately 400,000 distinct CDR3 sequences. V and J are TRBV30 and TRBJ1-1; TCRdb indicates TRBD1, and absent DNA this call remains unverified. The sequence derives from a human donor with ulcerative colitis or Crohn's disease, or a healthy co-twin of an affected twin (not recorded which). The sequencing input was blood. The CDR3: CAWSRGRVTEAFF.